A single T cell receptor beta chain is shown here with its context. Its specificity is unknown. The entry originates in a study of T cell repertoires in cytomegalovirus infection. Whole-study context: CMV infection plus the matching HLA type was flagged by public TCR beta signatures.

Study-wide findings and caveats: HLA-C-restricted TCR beta clonotypes specific for CMV led the ex vivo response.

The CDR3 is 17 residues long. V was shortened by 4 bases and J by 4 bases, with 19 bases between the two germline ends. Germline loops: CDR1 MGHDK, CDR2 SYGVNS. TCRdb analysed the reads with MiXCR anew, one entry per CDR3 protein. This sample has about 460,000 distinct CDR3 sequences, with around 11% found just once. The J gene is TRBJ2-2, the V gene TRBV25-1, with D perhaps TRBD1 or TRBD2 (5 bases each). The sequenced sample was PBMCs. The sequence was collected from a human donor in good health (CMV status not recorded). Some clones in this sample may be carry-over from other donors' samples. This CDR3 is CASSVNGGWGSTGELFF. Here the CDR3 DNA reads TGTGCCAGCAGTGTTAATGGGGGTTGGGGGAGCACCGGGGAGCTGTTTTTT.